Listed here are 25 T cell receptor beta chains from one sample, sequenced in a study of T-cell reconstitution after alpha-beta-depleted transplantation in children. Unique molecular identifiers were incorporated when the TCRbeta library was constructed. MiXCR, applied by TCRdb to the PCR reads, yields one record per CDR3 protein. Of about 610,000 distinct CDR3 sequences detected, roughly a tenth appear once; the ten largest clones hold 3.5% to 5%. The source material was PBMCs from the stem cell graft donor, sampled from the stem cell graft. Source of these receptors: a human donor who donated a stem cell graft to a child with acute myeloid leukemia.

This clonotype was observed a few times. The J gene is TRBJ2-7, the V gene TRBV12-5; the D gene could be TRBD1 or TRBD2 (6 bases each). Germline V gives CDR1 LGHNT, CDR2 FRNRAP. The CDR3 runs 13 residues. Trimming shortened V by 10 bases and J by 7 bases, and 20 bases separated the two germline ends. The CDR3 coding sequence is TGTGCTACCGGGGGAACAGGGCCAGGGGAGCAGTACTTC. This gives the protein CATGGTGPGEQYF.

The rearrangement uses TRBV30 and TRBJ2-7; D gene uncertain. Germline CDR1 is GTSNPN and CDR2 is SVGIG (reference sequence). The CDR3 contains 13 residues. V was clipped by 0 bases and J by 7 bases, with 13 bases between them. The CDR3: CAWSVPPPEEQYF. CDR3 nucleotides: TGTGCCTGGAGTGTACCCCCGCCCGAGGAGCAGTACTTC.

This chain connects TRBV29-1 to TRBJ2-7; perhaps TRBD1 as D (5 bases). Germline V gene data show CDR1 as SQVTM and CDR2 as ANQGSEA. V gave up 7 bases and J gave up 6 bases, with 10 bases separating them. This CDR3 has 10 residues. CDR3 in DNA: TGCAGCGCCCTACAGGCCGAGCAGTACTTC. Its translation: CSALQAEQYF.

This clonotype has more than one count but fewer than ten. The chain uses TRBV6-5 and TRBJ2-7; weak D call: TRBD2 (6 bases). CDR1 and CDR2 from the germline V gene are MNHEY and SVGAGI. V dropped 2 bases and J dropped 3 bases, with 17 bases sitting between them. This CDR3 is built from 16 residues. CDR3 DNA: TGTGCCAGCAGTTACAAGGGCGGGACTGGATTCTACGAGCAGTACTTC. Residues: CASSYKGGTGFYEQYF.

This clonotype turned up a few times. This sequence joins TRBV20-1 and TRBJ2-7, with 7 bases lining up with TRBD2. Germline trimming cut 1 base from V and 3 bases from J; bases unmatched to any gene: 12. This CDR3 contains 16 residues. Germline loops: CDR1 DFQATT, CDR2 SNEGSKA (reference sequence). DNA of the CDR3: TGCAGTGCTAGAGGAGGGATCGGAGCGGGATTCTACGAGCAGTACTTC. Translation: CSARGGIGAGFYEQYF.

This chain uses TRBV20-1 with TRBJ1-2; a weak D match, TRBD1 (5 bases). The V end lost 0 bases, the J end lost 0 bases, and 14 bases lay between the germline ends. This CDR3 has 16 amino acids. Germline-derived CDR1 and CDR2 are DFQATT and SNEGSKA (reference sequence). The CDR3 sequence is CSARDLAGVTNYGYTF. CDR3 in DNA: TGCAGTGCTAGAGATCTCGCGGGGGTTACTAACTATGGCTACACCTTC.

The chain combines TRBV4-3 with TRBJ2-1; D is uncertain. Trimming pared 0 bases from V and 3 bases from J, leaving 15 bases between. The CDR3 spans 17 residues. Germline V lookup: CDR1 LGHNA, CDR2 YSLEER. The chain's CDR3 is CASSQDLGTVSYNEQFF. CDR3 sequence (DNA): TGCGCCAGCAGCCAAGATCTCGGAACAGTTAGCTACAATGAGCAGTTCTTC.

CDR3 nucleotide sequence: TGTGCCAGCAGCCCCCAGCAGAGGGGACAAGAGACCCAGTACTTC. Translating gives CASSPQQRGQETQYF. The V call is TRBV14, the J call TRBJ2-5, with D tentatively TRBD1 or TRBD2 (5 bases each). The CDR3 is 15 residues long. Trimming cost V 4 bases and J 2 bases, with 14 bases left between them. From germline, CDR1 is SGHDN and CDR2 FVKESK.

The rearrangement links TRBV20-1 to TRBJ2-7, with 13 bases fitting TRBD2. Germline loops: CDR1 DFQATT, CDR2 SNEGSKA (reference sequence). The CDR3 extends over 14 amino acids. J lost 2 bases, V lost 7 bases, and 5 bases had no gene match. CDR3 amino acids: CSVRGLAGTYEQYF. In DNA form, the CDR3 reads TGCAGTGTTAGGGGACTAGCGGGAACCTACGAGCAGTACTTC.

This clonotype was counted only a few times. The rearrangement uses TRBV6-2 or TRBV6-3 and TRBJ2-7; tentative D call: TRBD2 (5 bases). Trimming removed 4 bases from V and 7 bases from J, with 14 bases in between. This CDR3 comprises 13 residues. Per the germline V gene, CDR1 is MNHEY and CDR2 is SVGEGT. As DNA, the CDR3 is TGTGCCAGCAGTTCGCTGGTCCAGCGGGAGCAGTACTTC. This translates into CASSSLVQREQYF.

In its sample, this clonotype was seen a few times. V is TRBV7-9 and J is TRBJ1-6, with TRBD1 identical over 11 bases. Trimming cost V 1 base and J 9 bases; bases outside gene matches: 2. Germline CDR1 SEHNR, CDR2 FQNEAQ (reference sequence). This CDR3 has 15 residues. In DNA form, the CDR3 reads TGTGCCAGCAGCTTAGGGGGACAGGGGGTTTCACCCCTCCACTTT. This codes for CASSLGGQGVSPLHF.

This clonotype was detected a few times. One junction end disagrees with the germline gene, perhaps due to a read error. The CDR3 reads CASSPGQGNTDTQYF. CDR3 DNA: TGTGCTAGCAGCCCGGGACAGGGGAACACAGATACGCAGTATTTT. The chain is built from TRBV7-7 and TRBJ2-3; 10 positions agree with TRBD1. The CDR3 totals 15 residues. CDR1 is SSHAT, CDR2 FNYEAQ, per germline (reference sequence).

V is TRBV30 and J is TRBJ2-3; tentative D call: TRBD1 (5 bases). The CDR3 runs to 15 residues. Trimming removed 0 bases from V and 4 bases from J, with 14 bases in between. CDR1 GTSNPN and CDR2 SVGIG come from the germline V gene (reference sequence). The CDR3 reads CAWSVRAGMSDTQYF. The DNA of the CDR3 is TGTGCCTGGAGTGTACGGGCAGGGATGTCAGATACGCAGTATTTT.

The chain couples TRBV20-1 to TRBJ1-1; the match to TRBD1 covers 8 bases. Germline CDR1 DFQATT, CDR2 SNEGSKA (reference sequence). The CDR3 spans 13 residues. Trimming took 3 bases from V and 5 from J; bases not matched to a gene: 5. CDR3 coding DNA: TGCAGTGCTAGTTACAGGGGGGTGACTGAAGCTTTCTTT. Translating gives CSASYRGVTEAFF.

The CDR3 spells CSVQPWRGVQETQYF. For the CDR3, the DNA is TGCAGCGTTCAGCCCTGGAGGGGGGTACAAGAGACCCAGTACTTC. The chain joins TRBV29-1 to TRBJ2-5, with D possibly being TRBD1 or TRBD2 (6 bases each). CDR3 length: 15 residues. V was clipped by 5 bases and J by 2 bases, with 18 bases between them. The V gene's germline CDR1 is SQVTM and CDR2 ANQGSEA.

CDR3 residues: CSARDPNEQFF. CDR3 DNA sequence: TGCAGTGCTAGAGATCCCAATGAGCAGTTCTTC. The chain uses TRBV20-1 and TRBJ2-1; D call uncertain. This CDR3 has 11 residues. CDR1 DFQATT and CDR2 SNEGSKA come from the germline V gene (reference sequence). V lost 0 bases and J lost 6, with 3 bases in between.

At least ten counts were recorded for this clonotype. The gene calls are TRBV29-1 and TRBJ2-3; a possible D gene is TRBD1 (6 bases). Germline V gene data show CDR1 as SQVTM and CDR2 as ANQGSEA. The CDR3 is made up of 13 amino acids. V lost 7 bases and J 1 base, leaving 12 bases between the germline ends. CDR3 nucleotides: TGCAGCGCTAGGAAGGGGGGCACAGATACGCAGTATTTT. Its protein product is CSARKGGTDTQYF.

This clonotype was seen more than once but under ten times. The J gene is TRBJ2-7, the V gene TRBV5-1; no definite D call. The CDR3 consists of 13 residues. The V end was cut by 4 bases, the J end by 3 bases, with 11 bases between. Germline V gives CDR1 SGHRS, CDR2 YFSETQ. In DNA, the CDR3 is TGCGCCAGCAGCCTCTCGGTATTCTACGAGCAGTACTTC. Amino acids: CASSLSVFYEQYF. Supplemented by reference TRBV5-1 and TRBJ2-7, the full variable domain reads KAGVTQTPRYLIKTRGQQVTLSCSPISGHRSVSWYQQTPGQGLQFLFEYFSETQRNKGNFPGRFSGRQFSNSRSEMNVSTLELGDSALYLCASSLSVFYEQYFGPGTRLTVT.

The table lists this clonotype with a few counts. The chain has TRBV28 and TRBJ1-1; 7 positions agree with TRBD1. The V segment lost 5 bases and the J segment 0 bases; nucleotides outside the gene matches: 6. The CDR3 contains 15 residues. Per the germline V gene, CDR1 is MDHEN and CDR2 is SYDVKM. The CDR3 DNA follows: TGTGCCAGCAGTGTAGGAGGGACAGTGAACACTGAAGCTTTCTTT. Translation gives CASSVGGTVNTEAFF.

The table lists this clonotype with a few counts. The chain uses TRBV7-9 and TRBJ2-3; TRBD1 might be the D (6 bases). V shed 5 bases and J shed 1 base, with 16 bases lying between them. The CDR3 is 16 residues long. The germline V gene has CDR1 SEHNR and CDR2 FQNEAQ (reference sequence). The CDR3 loop reads CASSPTGSSGTDTQYF. The CDR3 nucleotides are TGTGCCAGCAGCCCCACAGGGAGTTCTGGCACAGATACGCAGTATTTT.

The chain joins TRBV7-3 to TRBJ2-7; TRBD2 is a possible D gene (5 bases). The ends were cut back, 1 base at V and 2 bases at J, with 9 bases in the middle. This CDR3 region has 14 residues. Germline CDR1 and CDR2: SGHTA and FQGTGA. The CDR3, as DNA: TGTGCCAGCAGCTTAATGTCGGGGACCTACGAGCAGTACTTC. Translation: CASSLMSGTYEQYF.

This clonotype has a handful of counts. V and J are TRBV4-3 and TRBJ2-7, with TRBD1 identical over 7 bases. This CDR3 is built from 15 residues. With 1 base clipped from V and 3 bases from J, the junction kept 6 bases outside the gene matches. CDR1 and CDR2 (germline): LGHNA, YSLEER. CDR3 amino acids: CASSQGRDSGYEQYF. CDR3 sequence (DNA): TGCGCCAGCAGCCAAGGCCGGGACAGTGGCTACGAGCAGTACTTC.

This clonotype was detected only a few times. CDR3 loop: CASSIPGTVKPEAFF. The CDR3 nucleotides are TGTGCCAGTAGTATACCGGGGACAGTCAAACCTGAAGCTTTCTTT. The chain carries TRBV19 and TRBJ1-1, with TRBD1 identical over 7 bases. The trim removed 2 bases at V and 6 bases at J, leaving 9 bases unmatched. Per the germline V gene, CDR1 is LNHDA and CDR2 is SQIVND (reference sequence). The CDR3 runs 15 residues.

The V and J genes are TRBV4-2 and TRBJ2-1; 8 bases are shared with TRBD2. V shed 0 bases, J shed 6 bases, and the junction held 13 bases outside the gene matches. Germline assignment: CDR1 LGHNA and CDR2 YNFKEQ. The CDR3 spans 18 residues. DNA of the CDR3: TGTGCCAGCAGCCAAGACCCTACAACTAGCGGTAGAGGCAATGAGCAGTTCTTC. It encodes CASSQDPTTSGRGNEQFF.

This chain uses TRBV5-6 with TRBJ2-5; 13 bases match TRBD2. The CDR3 totals 16 residues. V lost 4 bases to trimming and J lost 1 base; unmatched junction nucleotides: 4. Germline CDR1 is SGHDT and CDR2 is YYEEEE. CDR3 amino acids: CASSRGLAGIQETQYF. For the CDR3, the DNA is TGTGCCAGCAGCCGGGGACTAGCGGGAATCCAAGAGACCCAGTACTTC.